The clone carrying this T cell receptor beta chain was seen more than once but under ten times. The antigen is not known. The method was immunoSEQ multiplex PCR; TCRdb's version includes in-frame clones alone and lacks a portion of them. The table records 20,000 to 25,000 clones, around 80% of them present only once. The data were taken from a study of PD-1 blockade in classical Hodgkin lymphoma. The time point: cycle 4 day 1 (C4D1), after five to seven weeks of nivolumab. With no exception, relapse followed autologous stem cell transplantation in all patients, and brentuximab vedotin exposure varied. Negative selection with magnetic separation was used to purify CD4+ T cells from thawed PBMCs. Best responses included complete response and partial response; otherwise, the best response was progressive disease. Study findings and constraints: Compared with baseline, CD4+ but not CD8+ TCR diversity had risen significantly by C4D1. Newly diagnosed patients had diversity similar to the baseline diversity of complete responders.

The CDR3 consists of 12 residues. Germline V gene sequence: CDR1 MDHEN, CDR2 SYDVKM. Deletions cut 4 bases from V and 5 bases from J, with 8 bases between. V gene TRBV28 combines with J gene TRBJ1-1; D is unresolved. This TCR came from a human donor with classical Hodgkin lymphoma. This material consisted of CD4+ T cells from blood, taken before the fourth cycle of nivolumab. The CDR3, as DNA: TGTGCCAGCAGTTCCGGGGATACTGAAGCTTTCTTT. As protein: CASSSGDTEAFF.